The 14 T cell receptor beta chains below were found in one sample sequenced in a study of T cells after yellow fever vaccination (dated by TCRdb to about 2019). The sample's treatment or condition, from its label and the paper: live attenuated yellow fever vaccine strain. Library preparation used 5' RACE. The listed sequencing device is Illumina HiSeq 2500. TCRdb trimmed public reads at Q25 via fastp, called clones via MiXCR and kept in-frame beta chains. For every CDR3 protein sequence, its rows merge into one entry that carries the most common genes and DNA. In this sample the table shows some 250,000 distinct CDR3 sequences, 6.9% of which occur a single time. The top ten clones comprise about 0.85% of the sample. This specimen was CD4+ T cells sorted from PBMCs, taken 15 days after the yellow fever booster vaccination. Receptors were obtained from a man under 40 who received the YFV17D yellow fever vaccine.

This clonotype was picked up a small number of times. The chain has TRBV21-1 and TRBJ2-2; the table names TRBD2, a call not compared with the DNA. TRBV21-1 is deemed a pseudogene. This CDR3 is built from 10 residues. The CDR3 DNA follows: TGTGCCGGTCGAGGGGGGGAGCTGTTTTTT. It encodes CAGRGGELFF.

The CDR3 sequence: CASRPPGQREQYF. CDR3 DNA: TGTGCCAGCAGGCCACCGGGACAGAGGGAGCAGTACTTC. The gene calls are TRBV6-2 or TRBV6-3 and TRBJ2-7, with TRBD1 matching 7 bases. The CDR3 runs to 13 residues. Germline CDR1 is MNHEY and CDR2 is SVGEGT. The J segment lost 7 bases and the V segment lost 6 bases, leaving 9 bases of the junction unmatched.

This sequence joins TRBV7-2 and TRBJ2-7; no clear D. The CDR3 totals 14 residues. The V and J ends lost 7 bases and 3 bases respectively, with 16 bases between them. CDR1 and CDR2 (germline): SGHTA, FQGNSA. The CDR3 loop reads CASTPALSGYEQYF. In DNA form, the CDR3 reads TGTGCCAGCACCCCGGCCCTTTCGGGCTACGAGCAGTACTTC.

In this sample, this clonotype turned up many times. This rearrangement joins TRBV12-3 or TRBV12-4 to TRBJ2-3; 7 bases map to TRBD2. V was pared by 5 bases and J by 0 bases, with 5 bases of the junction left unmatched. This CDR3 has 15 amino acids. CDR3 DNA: TGTGCCAGCAGTGGGTTAGCGGGTAGCACAGATACGCAGTATTTT. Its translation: CASSGLAGSTDTQYF.

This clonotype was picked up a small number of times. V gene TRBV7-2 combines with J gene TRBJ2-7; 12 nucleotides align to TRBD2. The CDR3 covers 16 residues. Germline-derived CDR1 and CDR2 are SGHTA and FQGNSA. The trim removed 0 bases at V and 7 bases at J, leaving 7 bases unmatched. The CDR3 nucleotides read TGTGCCAGCAGCTTAGCGGCTAGCGGGAGGGCGGGGGAGCAGTACTTC. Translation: CASSLAASGRAGEQYF.

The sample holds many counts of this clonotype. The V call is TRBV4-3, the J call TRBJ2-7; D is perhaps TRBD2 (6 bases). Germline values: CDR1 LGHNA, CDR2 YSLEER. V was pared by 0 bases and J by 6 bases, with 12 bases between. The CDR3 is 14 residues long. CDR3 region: CASSQEIGAGEQYF. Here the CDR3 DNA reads TGCGCCAGCAGCCAAGAAATAGGAGCGGGCGAGCAGTACTTC.

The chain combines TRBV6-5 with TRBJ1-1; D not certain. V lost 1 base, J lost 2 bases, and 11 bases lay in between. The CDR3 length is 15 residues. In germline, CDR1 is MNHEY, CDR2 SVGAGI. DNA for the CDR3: TGTGCCAGCAGTTACTGGCGGGCGGAAAACACTGAAGCTTTCTTT. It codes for CASSYWRAENTEAFF.

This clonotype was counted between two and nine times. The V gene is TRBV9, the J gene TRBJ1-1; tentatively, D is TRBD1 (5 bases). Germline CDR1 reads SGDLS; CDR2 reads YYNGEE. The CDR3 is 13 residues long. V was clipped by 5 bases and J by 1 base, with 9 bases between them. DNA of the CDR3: TGTGCCAGCAGGGGACGGCAGAACACTGAAGCTTTCTTT. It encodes CASRGRQNTEAFF.

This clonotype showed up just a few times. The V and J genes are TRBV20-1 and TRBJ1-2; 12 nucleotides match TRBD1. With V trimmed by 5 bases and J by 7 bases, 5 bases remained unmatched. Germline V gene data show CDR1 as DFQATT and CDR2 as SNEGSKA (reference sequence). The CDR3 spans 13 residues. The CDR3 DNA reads TGCAGTGCTGGGGACAGGGGGCAAGTTGGCTACACCTTC. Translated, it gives CSAGDRGQVGYTF.

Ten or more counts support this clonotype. The CDR3 DNA reads as TGTGCCAGCTCACCACGGCGGGAGGGCTACAATGAGCAGTTCTTC. Translating it yields CASSPRREGYNEQFF. This chain joins TRBV18 and TRBJ2-1; 9 bases line up with TRBD2. The CDR3 spans 15 residues. The V gene's germline CDR1 is KGHSH and CDR2 LQKENI. Losses at the gene ends were 1 base for V and 3 bases for J; bases not matched to a gene: 1.

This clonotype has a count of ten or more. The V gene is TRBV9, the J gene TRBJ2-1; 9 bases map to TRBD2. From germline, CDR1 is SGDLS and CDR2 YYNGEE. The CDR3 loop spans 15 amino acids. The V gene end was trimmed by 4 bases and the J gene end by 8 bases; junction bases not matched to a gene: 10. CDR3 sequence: CASSISGSRADEQFF. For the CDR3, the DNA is TGTGCCAGCAGCATTAGCGGGAGCCGAGCAGATGAGCAGTTCTTC.

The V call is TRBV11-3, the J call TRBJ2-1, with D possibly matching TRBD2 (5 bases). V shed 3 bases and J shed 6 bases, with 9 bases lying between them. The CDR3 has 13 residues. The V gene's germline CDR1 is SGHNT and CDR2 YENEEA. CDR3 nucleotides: TGTGCCAGCAGCTTCTCTGGGAGCAATGAGCAGTTCTTC. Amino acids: CASSFSGSNEQFF.

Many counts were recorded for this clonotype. DNA for the CDR3: TGCAGTGCTAGAGGGACAGGGGGTACAGATACGCAGTATTTT. This codes for CSARGTGGTDTQYF. This rearrangement joins TRBV20-1 to TRBJ2-3; 10 bases map to TRBD1. V gave up 1 base and J gave up 3 bases; unmatched junction bases: 1. Per germline, CDR1 DFQATT and CDR2 SNEGSKA (reference sequence). The CDR3 totals 14 residues.

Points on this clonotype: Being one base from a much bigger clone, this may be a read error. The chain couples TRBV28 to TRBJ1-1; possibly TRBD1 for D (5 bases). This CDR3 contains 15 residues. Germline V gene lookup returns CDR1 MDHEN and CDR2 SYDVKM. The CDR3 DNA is TGTACCAGCAGTTTAAAGGGCGGGGGTAACACTGAAGCTTTCTTT. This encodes CTSSLKGGGNTEAFF.